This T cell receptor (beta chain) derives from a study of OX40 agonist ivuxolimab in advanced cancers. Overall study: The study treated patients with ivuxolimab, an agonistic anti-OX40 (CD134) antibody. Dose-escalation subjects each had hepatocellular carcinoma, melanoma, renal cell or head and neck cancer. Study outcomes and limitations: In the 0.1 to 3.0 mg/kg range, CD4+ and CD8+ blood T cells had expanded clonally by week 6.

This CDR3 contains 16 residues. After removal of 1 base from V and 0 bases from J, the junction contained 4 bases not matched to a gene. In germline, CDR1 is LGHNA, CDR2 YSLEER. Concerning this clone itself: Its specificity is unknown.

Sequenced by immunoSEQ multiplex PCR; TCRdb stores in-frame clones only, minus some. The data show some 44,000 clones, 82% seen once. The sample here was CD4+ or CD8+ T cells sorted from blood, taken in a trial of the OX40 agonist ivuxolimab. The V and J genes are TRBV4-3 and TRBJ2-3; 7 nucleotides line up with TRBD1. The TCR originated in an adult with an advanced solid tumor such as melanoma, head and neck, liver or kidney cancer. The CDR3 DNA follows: TGCGCCAGCAGCCAAGTAGGGGGACAGAGCACAGATACGCAGTATTTT. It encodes CASSQVGGQSTDTQYF.